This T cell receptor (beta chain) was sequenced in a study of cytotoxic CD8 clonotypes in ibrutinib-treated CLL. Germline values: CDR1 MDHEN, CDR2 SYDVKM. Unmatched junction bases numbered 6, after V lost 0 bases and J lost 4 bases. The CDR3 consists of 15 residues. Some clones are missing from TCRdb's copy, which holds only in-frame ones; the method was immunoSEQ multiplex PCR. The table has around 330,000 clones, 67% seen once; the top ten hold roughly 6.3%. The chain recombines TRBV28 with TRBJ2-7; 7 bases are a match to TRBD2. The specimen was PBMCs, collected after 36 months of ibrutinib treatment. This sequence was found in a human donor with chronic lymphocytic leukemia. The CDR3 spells CASSLWGGSEYEQYF. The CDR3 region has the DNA TGTGCCAGCAGTTTATGGGGCGGGAGTGAGTACGAGCAGTACTTC.